Presented here are 7 T cell receptor beta chains from one specimen sequenced in a study of shared clonotypes between healthy human individuals. Measured with immunoSEQ multiplex PCR; TCRdb has only the in-frame clones, and not every one. The table has more than 2 million clones, approximately 95% seen once. Sequencing was carried out using naive CD4+ T cells sorted from blood. Subset reported: CD45RA+ positively selected. The receptor set was obtained from a man aged 18 to 35 in good health.

The V and J genes are TRBV10-3 and TRBJ1-1, with D uncertain. This CDR3 is 14 amino acids long. Germline values: CDR1 ENHRY, CDR2 SYGVKD. Trimming stripped 1 base from V and 4 bases from J, with 10 bases between. In DNA, the CDR3 is TGTGCCATCAGTGAGTGGTCGGGGAGCACTGAAGCTTTCTTT. Translating it yields CAISEWSGSTEAFF.

This rearrangement joins TRBV7-2 to TRBJ2-6; possible D gene TRBD2, 5 bases. Per germline, CDR1 SGHTA and CDR2 FQGNSA. The CDR3 loop spans 15 amino acids. The ends were cut back, 4 bases at V and 2 bases at J, with 9 bases in the middle. As DNA, the CDR3 is TGTGCCAGCAGCTCCGGGAACCCTGGGGCCAACGTCCTGACTTTC. Encoded protein: CASSSGNPGANVLTF.

This rearrangement joins TRBV27 to TRBJ1-6; D is unclear. With 3 bases removed from V and 5 bases from J, the gap between germline ends came to 8 bases. CDR3 length equals 14 residues. Germline V gene sequence: CDR1 MNHEY, CDR2 SMNVEV (reference sequence). In DNA, the CDR3 is TGTGCCAGCAGTTTGATGAGGGATAATTCACCCCTCCACTTT. Protein sequence: CASSLMRDNSPLHF.

This chain uses TRBV7-3 with TRBJ2-1, with TRBD2 matching over 8 bases. The J segment lost 0 bases and the V segment lost 3 bases, leaving 4 bases of the junction unmatched. The V gene's germline CDR1 is SGHTA and CDR2 FQGTGA. The CDR3 is 16 residues long. This CDR3 reads CASSLSSGGSYNEQFF. CDR3 DNA: TGTGCCAGCAGCTTGTCCAGCGGGGGCTCCTACAATGAGCAGTTCTTC.

The V gene is TRBV18, the J gene TRBJ2-1; 9 nucleotides line up with TRBD1. From germline, CDR1 is KGHSH and CDR2 LQKENI. V dropped 10 bases and J dropped 5; count of bases not matched to a gene: 9. The CDR3 length is 14 residues. The CDR3 is CATIRDRAHNEQFF. The CDR3 DNA follows: TGTGCCACAATCCGGGACAGGGCCCACAATGAGCAGTTCTTC.

The V and J genes are TRBV6-6 and TRBJ2-5; D call uncertain. The CDR3 is 13 amino acids. CDR1 MNHNY and CDR2 SVGAGI come from the germline V gene (reference sequence). V was clipped by 4 bases and J by 0 bases, with 6 bases between them. CDR3 loop: CASSLRYQETQYF. CDR3 nucleotides: TGTGCCAGCAGTTTGAGGTACCAAGAGACCCAGTACTTC.

The chain is built from TRBV19 and TRBJ2-3, with TRBD1 matching 9 bases. After removal of 1 base from V and 4 bases from J, the junction contained 9 bases not matched to a gene. Looked up from germline, CDR1 is LNHDA and CDR2 is SQIVND (reference sequence). This CDR3 contains 17 residues. CDR3 sequence (DNA): TGTGCCAGTAGTATAGGACTTACAGGGGGCCTCGCAGATACGCAGTATTTT. Protein product: CASSIGLTGGLADTQYF.